Presented here are 7 T cell receptor beta chains from one specimen sequenced in a study of prognosis after radiotherapy for stage I lung cancer. Multiplex PCR in two rounds served to amplify TCR beta CDR3 from genomic DNA. Primers (each specific to one TRBV or TRBJ gene) were used in first-round PCR. TCRdb re-called the multiplex PCR reads through MiXCR, storing one row per CDR3 protein. The repertoire holds roughly 25,000 distinct CDR3 sequences, with about 30% as singletons. The sample in question was PBMCs, obtained before or after stereotactic body radiation therapy (not recorded which). The receptors originated from a donor of 50 years or more with non-small cell lung cancer.

The sample holds many counts of this clonotype. The chain employs TRBV2 and TRBJ1-5; a possible D gene is TRBD1 (6 bases). The CDR3 extends over 15 amino acids. Germline V lookup: CDR1 SNHLY, CDR2 FYNNEI. The V gene lost 7 bases and the J gene lost 0 bases, with 13 bases spanning the gap. CDR3 sequence: CASMGRGNSNQPQHF. As DNA, the CDR3 is TGTGCCAGCATGGGCAGGGGAAATAGCAATCAGCCCCAGCATTTT.

The V and J genes are TRBV5-1 and TRBJ1-5; a possible D gene is TRBD1 (6 bases). The ends were cut back, 4 bases at V and 2 bases at J, with 10 bases in the middle. CDR3 length equals 14 residues. Per germline, CDR1 SGHRS and CDR2 YFSETQ. The CDR3 sequence is CASSGGPGNQPQHF. CDR3 nucleotide sequence: TGCGCCAGCAGCGGGGGGCCGGGCAATCAGCCCCAGCATTTT.

This clonotype was counted only a few times. The J gene is TRBJ2-6, the V gene TRBV6-1; TRBD1 might be the D (6 bases). With 7 bases removed from V and 8 bases from J, the gap between germline ends came to 24 bases. The CDR3 length is 17 residues. Germline V gene data show CDR1 as MNHNS and CDR2 as SASEGT. CDR3 coding DNA: TGTGCCAGCACCCAACAGGGATTGAGCTCTGGTTCCAACGTCCTGACTTTC. This sequence encodes CASTQQGLSSGSNVLTF.

This clonotype was seen ten or more times. The chain recombines TRBV19 with TRBJ1-2; D might be TRBD1 (5 bases). From germline, CDR1 is LNHDA and CDR2 SQIVND (reference sequence). V was clipped by 3 bases and J by 2 bases, with 7 bases between them. This CDR3 has 13 amino acids. CDR3 protein: CASSMQGNYGYTF. As DNA, the CDR3 is TGTGCCAGTAGTATGCAGGGCAACTATGGCTACACCTTC.

The sample holds a few counts of this clonotype. The chain joins TRBV14 to TRBJ1-4, with D perhaps matching TRBD1 (6 bases). The CDR3 loop spans 16 amino acids. Germline V gene sequence: CDR1 SGHDN, CDR2 FVKESK. V lost 2 bases and J 5 bases, leaving 15 bases between the germline ends. The CDR3 reads CASSQFRDTINEKLFF. CDR3 nucleotide sequence: TGTGCCAGCAGCCAATTCCGGGACACAATCAATGAAAAACTGTTTTTT.

This clonotype was detected ten times or more. V usage is TRBV7-9 and J usage is TRBJ2-1; TRBD2 agrees at 10 bases. Trimming removed 2 bases from V and 8 bases from J; junction bases left unmatched: 3. Germline V gene sequence: CDR1 SEHNR, CDR2 FQNEAQ (reference sequence). This CDR3 has 14 residues. The CDR3 sequence is CASSLTSGMYEQFF. As DNA, the CDR3 is TGTGCCAGCAGCTTAACTAGCGGGATGTATGAGCAGTTCTTC.

This clonotype was detected many times. The chain is built from TRBV12-3 or TRBV12-4 and TRBJ2-2; 7 bases match TRBD2. After removal of 4 bases from V and 1 base from J, the junction contained 3 bases not matched to a gene. The CDR3 contains 15 residues. The CDR3 loop reads CASSSRGGNTGELFF. In DNA, the CDR3 is TGTGCCAGCAGTTCCCGCGGGGGGAACACCGGGGAGCTGTTTTTT.